This T cell receptor (beta chain) appears in the sequencing data of a study of T-cell reconstitution after alpha-beta-depleted transplantation in children. Overall study results and limits: Several hundred expanded graft clones reportedly were the source of alpha-beta T cells about two months after transplant. A year had passed since transplant, and T-cell counts and diversity by then came mostly from newly produced T cells. TCRbeta diversity was high at day 60 in some patients (a result of surviving recipient T cells and thymic progenitors).

The authors prepared the TCRbeta library with unique molecular identifiers. TCRdb redid the calling of the PCR reads with MiXCR, one entry per CDR3 protein. In the table there are about 590,000 distinct CDR3 sequences, roughly 13% of which are singletons. There are 15 residues in the CDR3. V was pared by 5 bases and J by 8 bases, with 11 bases of the junction left unmatched. In germline, CDR1 is ENHRY, CDR2 SYGVKD. This clonotype occurred a few times. Its specificity is not known. The source of this sequence is a male patient aged 10-17 years who had a stem cell transplant for acute myeloid leukemia, so the T cells may come from the graft donor. The material sequenced was PBMCs, mostly from graft donor cells, taken 360 days after TCRalphabeta/CD19-depleted stem cell transplant. This chain joins TRBV10-3 and TRBJ2-1; TRBD1 matches 8 bases. The CDR3: CAISTDRALGDEQFF. CDR3 DNA sequence: TGTGCCATCAGTACGGACAGGGCGTTGGGGGATGAGCAGTTCTTC.